Described below is a single TCR beta chain sequence and its context. Its antigen remains undetermined. Within one base of it there is no much larger clone, and no base qualities were kept. TCRbeta CDR3 regions were amplified from genomic DNA using the immunoSEQ Assay, a bias-controlled multiplex PCR. As for the original processing: Within the assay, amplification of reference gene primers was used to estimate how many nucleated cells each sample contained. Sequence reads were collapsed and filtered to measure the absolute abundance of every unique TCRbeta CDR3 rearrangement. For each sample, productive Simpson clonality was calculated as the square root of Simpson's diversity index across productive rearrangements. Not all clones reach the TCRdb copy of this immuneACCESS table, which keeps in-frame sequences only. Checked studies attribute under half of the gap to unresolved V genes and leave the rest unexplained. V, J and clone size were drawn from that table, and D and trimming were deduced from the DNA. This sample has about 370,000 clones in its table, and roughly nine tenths of those were observed once. The top ten clonotypes cover over 0.95% of the sample.

This record belongs to a study of blood T cell repertoires in COVID-19 (dated by TCRdb to about 2020). At the level of the whole study: The collaborator samples originated in the United States, Italy and Spain and spanned the acute and convalescent phases of COVID-19. The material from the prospective study consisted of cDNA or gDNA derived from T cells, B-cell-depleted T cells, or PBMCs. The dataset comprised deeply sampled blood TCRbeta repertoires from subjects exposed to, actively infected with, or recovered from COVID-19. The repertoires were released in a freely available public database meant as a resource for research on the immune response to SARS-CoV-2. Samples were obtained from the ongoing ImmuneRACE study (first 160 participants) and from over 1,000 subjects provided by 6 global collaborators. The sample metadata nearly always contained a de-identified subject ID, COVID-19 status, age in years and sex. Where available, HLA class I and class II types were taken from metadata supplied by the sample provider and were not determined by assay-based typing.

Participants in the prospective study were enrolled through a virtual design, were aged roughly 18 to 90 years, and lived in 24 United States geographic areas. Cohort assignment in the prospective study relied on participant-reported clinical history from a screening survey and a study questionnaire. Recovered participants in ImmuneRACE Cohort 3 were defined as having two consecutive negative NP/OP PCR tests, clearance from a healthcare professional, or resolution of symptoms. In the prospective study, whole blood, serum and a nasopharyngeal or oropharyngeal swab were collected from each participant by mobile phlebotomists. Prospective study participants could optionally give additional blood draws and questionnaires over an approximately two-month period. Before DNA extraction, prospective study blood samples were shipped either frozen or at room temperature. Including the terminal cysteine and phenylalanine, the CDR3 comprises 16 residues. Only CDR3 DNA is held: 48 bases, read in frame from base 1. From the germline V gene, CDR1 is SGHRS and CDR2 is YFSETQ. For this chain, trimming is 3 bases at the V end and 6 bases at the J end, and the number of junction bases without a gene match is 12.

Here is what the overall study found, with its caveats: How much clinical and demographic metadata was included differed by source and by participant, and the metadata was provided uncurated.

This receptor was obtained from a man in his late teens or twenties who had recovered from COVID-19. The sample comprised PBMCs or T cells enriched from blood (not recorded which). The chain joins TRBV5-1 to TRBJ2-7, with 10 bases matching TRBD1. The CDR3 protein sequence reads: CASSSDAGTGVREQYF. The bases read TGCGCCAGCAGCTCCGACGCCGGGACAGGGGTTCGCGAGCAGTACTTC. The CDR3 plus the reference TRBV5-1 and TRBJ2-7 genes for the other parts give the full variable domain: KAGVTQTPRYLIKTRGQQVTLSCSPISGHRSVSWYQQTPGQGLQFLFEYFSETQRNKGNFPGRFSGRQFSNSRSEMNVSTLELGDSALYLCASSSDAGTGVREQYFGPGTRLTVT.